These 27 T cell receptor beta chains originate from one sample sequenced in a study of blood T cell repertoires in COVID-19. TCRdb keeps only in-frame clones here, not all; method: immunoSEQ multiplex PCR. The top ten hold roughly 40% of the sample, which has 26,000 or so clones, roughly 76% seen once. The sample taken for sequencing was peripheral blood. The receptors originated from a man in his sixties or seventies with acute or convalescent COVID-19.

The chain combines TRBV5-4 with TRBJ1-6; TRBD1 aligns across 10 bases. In germline, CDR1 is SGHNT, CDR2 YYREEE (reference sequence). J lost 9 bases, V lost 0 bases, and 6 bases had no gene match. The CDR3 sequence is 16 residues long. Here the CDR3 DNA reads TGTGCCAGCAGCTTGGATCCGGGACAGGGGACTTCACCCCTCCACTTT. It encodes CASSLDPGQGTSPLHF.

The V and J genes are TRBV19 and TRBJ1-1; 7 nucleotides line up with TRBD1. This CDR3 contains 15 residues. Trimming cost V 6 bases and J 8 bases; bases outside gene matches: 15. CDR1 is LNHDA and CDR2 is SQIVND in the germline V gene (reference sequence). The CDR3 DNA is TGTGCCAGTAGGGGCCATGAGGGGGCTGTCGGGGAAGCTTTCTTT. Protein: CASRGHEGAVGEAFF.

The chain is built from TRBV7-3 and TRBJ2-1, with 8 bases lining up with TRBD2. The CDR3 sequence is 15 residues long. Germline CDR1 reads SGHTA; CDR2 reads FQGTGA. With V trimmed by 9 bases and J by 1 base, 8 bases remained unmatched. The CDR3 nucleotides are TGTGCCAGTTCTCCGGGAGGGCCATCCTACAATGAGCAGTTCTTC. Its translation is CASSPGGPSYNEQFF.

This clone occurred once. V and J are TRBV11-2 and TRBJ1-6, with 9 positions matching TRBD1. V shed 5 bases and J 11 bases; nucleotides not matched to a gene: 7. CDR1 is SGHAT, CDR2 FQNNGV, per germline. The CDR3 totals 14 residues. CDR3 sequence: CASSPIGQGTPLHF. The CDR3 DNA reads as TGTGCCAGCAGCCCGATCGGACAGGGGACACCCCTCCACTTT.

This clone was observed a single time. The chain couples TRBV5-1 to TRBJ2-2, with 13 positions matching TRBD2. V gave up 5 bases and J gave up 5 bases; unmatched junction bases: 3. Germline CDR1 is SGHRS and CDR2 is YFSETQ. This CDR3 contains 15 residues. Here the CDR3 reads CASRGLAGLTGELFF. The DNA of the CDR3 is TGCGCCAGCAGGGGACTAGCGGGATTAACCGGGGAGCTGTTTTTT.

The chain carries TRBV6-5 and TRBJ2-2; D may be TRBD2 (5 bases). This CDR3 has 16 amino acids. Trimming cost V 4 bases and J 0 bases, with 12 bases left between them. Germline V lookup: CDR1 MNHEY, CDR2 SVGAGI. Here the CDR3 DNA reads TGTGCCAGCAGTTTAGAGGGTCCGTCGAACACCGGGGAGCTGTTTTTT. Amino acids: CASSLEGPSNTGELFF.

This chain links TRBV7-2 with TRBJ2-2, with D perhaps TRBD2 (5 bases). Between the trimmed V and J ends, which lost 0 bases and 4 bases, there was a span of 9 bases. Germline lookup yields CDR1 SGHTA and CDR2 FQGNSA. The CDR3 is 15 residues long. CDR3: CASSLALGATGELFF. The CDR3 region has the DNA TGTGCCAGCAGCTTAGCCTTGGGAGCCACCGGGGAGCTGTTTTTT.

To note about this clone: This same CDR3 is encoded by further DNA sequences in the sample. This sequence joins TRBV5-6 and TRBJ1-5, with D uncertain. The germline gives CDR1 SGHDT, CDR2 YYEEEE. This CDR3 has 14 amino acids. V was clipped by 0 bases and J by 0 bases, with 4 bases between them. CDR3 in amino acids: CASSLAGSNQPQHF. The CDR3 DNA reads TGTGCCAGCAGCTTGGCCGGTAGCAATCAGCCCCAGCATTTT.

The chain links TRBV6-5 to TRBJ2-1, with 9 bases that match TRBD2. The ends lost 4 bases at V and 4 bases at J; junction bases unmatched: 8. The CDR3 is made up of 16 amino acids. In germline, CDR1 is MNHEY, CDR2 SVGAGI. The CDR3 nucleotides are TGTGCCAGCAGTTCCCCCGGGACTAGCATATACAATGAGCAGTTCTTC. This sequence encodes CASSSPGTSIYNEQFF.

The chain joins TRBV12-3 or TRBV12-4 to TRBJ1-2, with a tentative D call TRBD1 (5 bases). V gave up 5 bases and J gave up 6 bases, with 13 bases separating them. The CDR3 totals 13 residues. The CDR3 DNA follows: TGTGCCAGCAGTCAAGACAGCTACAATGGCTACACCTTC. This encodes CASSQDSYNGYTF.

The CDR3 reads CASSVAVGATYEQYF. CDR3 in DNA: TGTGCCAGCAGCGTAGCGGTGGGGGCGACCTACGAGCAGTACTTC. The chain employs TRBV9 and TRBJ2-7; tentative D call: TRBD1 (6 bases). The V gene's germline CDR1 is SGDLS and CDR2 YYNGEE. CDR3 size: 15 residues. With 0 bases removed from V and 2 bases from J, the gap between germline ends came to 12 bases.

This chain joins TRBV18 and TRBJ2-5, with TRBD2 matching 9 bases. The CDR3 consists of 16 residues. J lost 5 bases, V lost 2 bases, and 9 bases had no gene match. Germline V lookup: CDR1 KGHSH, CDR2 LQKENI. The CDR3 coding sequence is TGTGCCAGCTCACCAGACGGGGTAGCGGGGGCGGAGACCCAGTACTTC. This sequence encodes CASSPDGVAGAETQYF.

This chain links TRBV10-1 with TRBJ2-1; the match to TRBD1 covers 7 bases. After removal of 2 bases from V and 3 bases from J, the junction contained 10 bases not matched to a gene. Germline CDR1 reads WNHNN; CDR2 reads SYGVQD (reference sequence). The CDR3 has 17 residues. Here the CDR3 reads CASSEDRDVVRYNEQFF. In nucleotides, the CDR3 is TGCGCCAGCAGTGAGGACAGGGACGTTGTCCGCTACAATGAGCAGTTCTTC.

The V call is TRBV11-2, the J call TRBJ2-1, with D possibly being TRBD2 (5 bases). The CDR3 length is 15 residues. Germline V gene data show CDR1 as SGHAT and CDR2 as FQNNGV. The V end was cut by 0 bases, the J end by 5 bases, with 11 bases between. The CDR3 sequence: CASSLERVTDNEQFF. The CDR3 nucleotides read TGTGCCAGCAGCTTAGAGAGGGTCACGGACAATGAGCAGTTCTTC.

V is TRBV4-2 and J is TRBJ2-7; 7 nucleotides match TRBD2. The germline CDR1 and CDR2 sequences are LGHNA and YNFKEQ. The CDR3 covers 15 residues. V shed 0 bases and J 1 base; nucleotides not matched to a gene: 3. The CDR3 spells CASSQERRESYEQYF. The CDR3 nucleotides are TGTGCCAGCAGCCAAGAACGGCGGGAGTCCTACGAGCAGTACTTC.

The CDR3 DNA is TGTGCCAGCAGCCATCAGAGACTAGGTTACAATGAGCAGTTCTTC. Amino acid sequence: CASSHQRLGYNEQFF. This chain connects TRBV7-6 to TRBJ2-1; tentative D call: TRBD2 (6 bases). The CDR3 spans 15 residues. In germline, CDR1 is SGHVS, CDR2 FNYEAQ. Trimming removed 5 bases at V and 4 bases at J, with 15 bases between.

The chain links TRBV20-1 to TRBJ2-2; the match to TRBD2 covers 7 bases. Trimming at V came to 3 bases and at J to 7 bases, leaving 17 bases not matched to a gene. In germline, CDR1 is DFQATT, CDR2 SNEGSKA (reference sequence). CDR3 size: 17 residues. CDR3 bases: TGCAGTGCTAGTCAGCTAGAGGGCGGGAGATATGGCGGGGAGCTGTTTTTT. It translates to CSASQLEGGRYGGELFF.

CDR3 sequence reads: CASRLRPEADTQYF. In DNA form, the CDR3 reads TGTGCCAGCAGGCTCCGTCCTGAGGCAGATACGCAGTATTTT. The chain uses TRBV3-1 (or the pseudogene TRBV3-2) and TRBJ2-3; D is ambiguous. Trimming shortened V by 6 bases and J by 4 bases, and 14 bases separated the two germline ends. The CDR3 contains 14 residues. CDR1 is LGHDT and CDR2 is YNNKEL in the germline V gene (reference sequence).

This clone showed up many times. This chain uses TRBV7-9 with TRBJ1-1; TRBD1 matches at 8 bases. Germline V gives CDR1 SEHNR, CDR2 FQNEAQ (reference sequence). The CDR3 loop spans 14 amino acids. J was trimmed by 1 base and V by 5 bases; bases with no gene match: 3. The CDR3 DNA reads TGTGCCAGCAGCCCCGGACAGGGGAACACTGAAGCTTTCTTT. This codes for CASSPGQGNTEAFF.

This chain uses TRBV28 with TRBJ1-1; D may be TRBD1 (5 bases). The CDR3 runs 13 residues. The germline V and J ends were trimmed by 6 bases and 4 bases, with 12 bases remaining between them. CDR1 is MDHEN and CDR2 is SYDVKM in the germline V gene. This chain's CDR3 is CASRVGGGTEAFF. As DNA, the CDR3 is TGTGCCAGCAGGGTCGGGGGGGGCACTGAAGCTTTCTTT.

This clone was picked up one time. V is TRBV5-1 and J is TRBJ2-1; 7 bases are shared with TRBD1. This CDR3 is built from 13 residues. With V trimmed by 8 bases and J by 6 bases, 8 bases remained unmatched. Germline V lookup: CDR1 SGHRS, CDR2 YFSETQ. CDR3 protein: CASGQAVSNEQFF. CDR3 nucleotides: TGCGCCAGTGGACAGGCAGTTAGCAATGAGCAGTTCTTC. Using reference TRBV5-1 and TRBJ2-1 for the parts outside the CDR3, the full variable domain is KAGVTQTPRYLIKTRGQQVTLSCSPISGHRSVSWYQQTPGQGLQFLFEYFSETQRNKGNFPGRFSGRQFSNSRSEMNVSTLELGDSALYLCASGQAVSNEQFFGPGTRLTVL.

This sequence joins TRBV20-1 and TRBJ2-7; 11 bases are a match to TRBD2. The CDR3 sequence is 15 residues long. From germline, CDR1 is DFQATT and CDR2 SNEGSKA (reference sequence). The trim removed 3 bases at V and 6 bases at J, leaving 10 bases unmatched. The DNA for the CDR3 is TGCAGTGCTAGTGGTCCGACTAGCGGGGAACGCGAGCAGTACTTC. Its protein product is CSASGPTSGEREQYF.

The rearrangement joins TRBV28 to TRBJ1-2, with 10 bases matching TRBD1. There are 16 residues in the CDR3. Germline lookup yields CDR1 MDHEN and CDR2 SYDVKM. With V trimmed by 2 bases and J by 2 bases, 5 bases remained unmatched. This CDR3 reads CASSLGTGVPNYGYTF. For the CDR3, the DNA is TGTGCCAGCAGTTTAGGGACAGGGGTCCCGAACTATGGCTACACCTTC.

This chain uses TRBV19 with TRBJ2-2; D unresolved. Germline V gene sequence: CDR1 LNHDA, CDR2 SQIVND (reference sequence). This CDR3 contains 13 residues. V lost 8 bases, J lost 5 bases, and 12 bases lay in between. CDR3 in amino acids: CASSSGGTGELFF. DNA for the CDR3: TGTGCCAGTTCGTCAGGTGGGACCGGGGAGCTGTTTTTT.

The rearrangement links TRBV5-6 to TRBJ2-1; 11 positions agree with TRBD2. V was pared by 4 bases and J by 5 bases, with 5 bases of the junction left unmatched. CDR3 length equals 15 residues. Per germline, CDR1 SGHDT and CDR2 YYEEEE. CDR3 sequence reads: CASSLRLAGHNEQFF. Written as DNA, the CDR3 is TGTGCCAGCAGCCTCCGACTAGCGGGGCACAATGAGCAGTTCTTC.

The rearrangement joins TRBV6-5 to TRBJ2-7; TRBD2 matches at 10 bases. The CDR3 is 16 amino acids. In germline, CDR1 is MNHEY, CDR2 SVGAGI. Trimming cost V 0 bases and J 1 base; bases outside gene matches: 3. CDR3 region: CASSYSFSGGSYEQYF. In DNA form, the CDR3 reads TGTGCCAGCAGTTACTCGTTTAGCGGGGGGTCCTACGAGCAGTACTTC.

The CDR3 coding sequence is TGTGCCAGCAGTTACCCCCTTGGACAGGGGGATGGCTACACCTTC. Translating it yields CASSYPLGQGDGYTF. V gene TRBV6-5 combines with J gene TRBJ1-2; 10 bases match TRBD1. The V segment lost 2 bases and the J segment 6 bases; nucleotides outside the gene matches: 6. Germline CDR1 MNHEY, CDR2 SVGAGI. This CDR3 contains 15 residues.